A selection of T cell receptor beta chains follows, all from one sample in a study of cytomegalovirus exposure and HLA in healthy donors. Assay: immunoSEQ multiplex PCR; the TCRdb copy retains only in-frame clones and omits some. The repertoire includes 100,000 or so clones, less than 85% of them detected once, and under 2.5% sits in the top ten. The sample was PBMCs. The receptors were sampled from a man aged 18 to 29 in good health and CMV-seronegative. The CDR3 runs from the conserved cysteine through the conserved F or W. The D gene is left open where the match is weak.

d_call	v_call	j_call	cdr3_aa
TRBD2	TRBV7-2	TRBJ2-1	CASSLERELAVRRFF
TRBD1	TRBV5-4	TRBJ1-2	CASSFPGQGGYGYTF
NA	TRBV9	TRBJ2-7	CASSVALGEQYF
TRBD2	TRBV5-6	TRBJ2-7	CASSLVPSTSGIYEQYF
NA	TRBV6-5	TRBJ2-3	CASSYSGDTQYF
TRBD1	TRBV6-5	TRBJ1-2	CASSSNRGSGYTF
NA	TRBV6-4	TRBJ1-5	CASSVTGDQPQHF
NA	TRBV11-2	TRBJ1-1	CASSLETPNTEAFF
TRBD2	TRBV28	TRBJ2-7	CASSLAVAGTYEQYF
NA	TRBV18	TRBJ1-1	CASSPGVIREENTEAFF
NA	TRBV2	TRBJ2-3	CASIGGRRRSSTDTQYF
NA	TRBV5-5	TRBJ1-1	CASSSLPRQSMNTEAFF
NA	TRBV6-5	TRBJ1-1	CASSYSFSRNTEAFF
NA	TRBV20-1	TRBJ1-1	CSARTDTEAFF
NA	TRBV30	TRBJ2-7	CAWGGGLTYEQYF
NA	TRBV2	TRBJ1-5	CASSDPTRQGWNQPQHF
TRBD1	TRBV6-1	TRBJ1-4	CASSEANRGLTNEKLFF
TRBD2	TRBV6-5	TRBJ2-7	CASSWAGGGQYF
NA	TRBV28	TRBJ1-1	CASRTSSVGPGNTEAFF
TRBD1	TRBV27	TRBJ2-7	CASSIGTGGVYEQYF
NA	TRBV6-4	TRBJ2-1	CASSDSEYNEQFF
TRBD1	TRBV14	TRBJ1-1	CASSQDWTGGTEAFF
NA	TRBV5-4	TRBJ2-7	CASSLDSFYEQYF
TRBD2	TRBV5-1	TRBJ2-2	CASSPSSGSTGELFF
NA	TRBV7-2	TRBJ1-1	CASSLISGYAEAFF
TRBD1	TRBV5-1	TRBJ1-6	CASSQTGMTYNSPLHF
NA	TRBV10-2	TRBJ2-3	CASRSGGDTQYF
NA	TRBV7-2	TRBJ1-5	CASSLNGGAQFNQPQHF
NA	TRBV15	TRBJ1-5	CATSQRGSQPQHF
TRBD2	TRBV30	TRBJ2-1	CAWSTPRGSLNEQFF
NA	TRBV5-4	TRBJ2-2	CASSLTGNTGELFF
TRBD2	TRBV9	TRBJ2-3	CASSPPSGRAVTQYF
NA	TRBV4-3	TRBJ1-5	CASSQEGRGDQPQHF
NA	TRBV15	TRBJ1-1	CATSRADTEAFF
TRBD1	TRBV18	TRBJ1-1	CASSPFQGAPVTEAFF
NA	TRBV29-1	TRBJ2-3	CSATGTSAADTQYF
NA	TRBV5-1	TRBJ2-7	CASSFTSLNYEQYF
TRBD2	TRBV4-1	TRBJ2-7	CASWAGGPGEQYF
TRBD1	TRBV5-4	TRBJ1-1	CASSERTGENTEAFF
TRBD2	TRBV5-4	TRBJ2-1	CASSLASGKLTPYNEQFF
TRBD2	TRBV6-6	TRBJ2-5	CASSPTSEGTQYF
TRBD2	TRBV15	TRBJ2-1	CATSKGGLASDNEQFF
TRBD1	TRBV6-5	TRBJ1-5	CASSSRDRGRNQPQHF
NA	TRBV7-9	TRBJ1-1	CASSLALTGNTEAFF
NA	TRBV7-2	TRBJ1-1	CASSLGHLNTEAFF
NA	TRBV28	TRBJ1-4	CASSLLSVEKLFF
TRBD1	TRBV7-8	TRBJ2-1	CASSLPTGYNEQFF